The T cell receptor beta chain under discussion was sequenced for a study of blood T cell repertoires in COVID-19. Overall study: Researchers got acute and convalescent COVID-19 samples from the United States, Italy and Spain. Sources were T cells, B-cell-depleted T cells, or PBMCs; the material itself was cDNA or gDNA.

Only a few counts were recorded for this clone. In the source study's methods: Cell counts per sample came from amplifying reference gene primers. Produced via immunoSEQ multiplex PCR; TCRdb's table is partial and in-frame only. That table gives V, J and clone size, and the DNA gave D and trimming. Among 650,000 to 800,000 clones listed, just under 90% were seen once. The CDR3 spans 14 residues. V lost 5 bases to trimming and J lost 2 bases, with 13 bases between them. Germline-derived CDR1 and CDR2 are SEHNR and FQNEAQ (reference sequence). The genes are TRBV7-9 and TRBJ2-7; D call uncertain. The clonotype originates from a young woman with acute or convalescent COVID-19. The sample consisted of peripheral blood. The CDR3 region has the DNA TGTGCCAGCAGCATCCATGAGTACGCCTACGAGCAGTACTTC. This encodes CASSIHEYAYEQYF.